These T cell receptor beta chains were read from a single sample in a study of monozygotic twins with inflammatory bowel disease. For each CDR3 protein, TCRdb gives one entry from its re-call of the 5' RACE reads, without DNA. The listing records fewer than 450,000 distinct CDR3 sequences. Specimen: blood. All receptors come from a human donor with ulcerative colitis or Crohn's disease, or a healthy co-twin of an affected twin (not recorded which). Each CDR3 is given with its conserved first and last residue.

CDR3 length,V gene,J gene,CDR3 protein
23,TRBV14,TRBJ2-3,CASSQDLSRDWEAAPTSTDTQYF
13,TRBV7-6,TRBJ1-5,CASSSSGLAPQHF
16,TRBV6-2/TRBV6-3,TRBJ2-1,CASSQWTRKTYNEQFF
16,TRBV4-1,TRBJ1-2,CASSQDPYAGAGGYTF
15,TRBV12-3/TRBV12-4,TRBJ1-5,CASSLAGNSNQPQHF
14,TRBV7-3,TRBJ2-1,CASSLMGQGNEQFF
14,TRBV6-1,TRBJ1-2,CASSRRQGHYGYTF
15,TRBV27,TRBJ2-7,CASKGTGGTPYEQYF
15,TRBV7-2,TRBJ2-1,CASSPQLAGTNEQFF
14,TRBV5-1,TRBJ1-1,CASSDQAGGTEAFF
11,TRBV20-1,TRBJ1-5,CRRGSNQPQHF
15,TRBV5-1,TRBJ2-6,CASSLGNSGANVLTF
14,TRBV20-1,TRBJ2-7,CSARDVWGDMEQYF